This TCR beta chain was retrieved from a study of cytomegalovirus exposure and HLA in healthy donors. About this clone: The antigen is undetermined.

The PCR used 60 Vbeta and 13 Jbeta primers. The data were produced by immunoSEQ multiplex PCR, yet TCRdb's version contains in-frame clones alone and is incomplete. The top ten hold 3% of the sample, which has approximately 140,000 clones, about 73% seen once. Deletions cut 4 bases from V and 5 bases from J, with 17 bases between. This CDR3 spans 14 amino acids. Per the germline V gene, CDR1 is SQVTM and CDR2 is ANQGSEA. Study conclusions and caveats: A prior analysis recorded that most TCR beta V segments were productive about 87% or about 30% of the time.

This chain links TRBV29-1 with TRBJ2-5; a possible D gene is TRBD2 (7 bases). This TCR was recovered from a man aged 40-49 years in good health and CMV-seropositive. What was sequenced was PBMCs. The DNA of the CDR3 is TGCAGCGTTGGACGGGGGGCGCCCCGGGAGACCCAGTACTTC. Translation: CSVGRGAPRETQYF.